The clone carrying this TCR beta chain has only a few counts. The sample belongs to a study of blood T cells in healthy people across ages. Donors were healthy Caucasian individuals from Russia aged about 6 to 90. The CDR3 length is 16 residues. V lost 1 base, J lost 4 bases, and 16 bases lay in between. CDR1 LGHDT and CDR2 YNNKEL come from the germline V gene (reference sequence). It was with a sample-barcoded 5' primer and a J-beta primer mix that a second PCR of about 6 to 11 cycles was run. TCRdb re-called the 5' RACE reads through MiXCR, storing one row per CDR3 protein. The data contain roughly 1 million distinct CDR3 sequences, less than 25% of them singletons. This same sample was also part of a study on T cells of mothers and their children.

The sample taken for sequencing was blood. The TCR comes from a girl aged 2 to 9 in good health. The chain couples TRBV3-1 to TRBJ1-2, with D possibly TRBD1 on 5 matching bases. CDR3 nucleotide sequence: TGTGCCAGCAGCCAAGGACCCGGACCGGGGGGCTATGGCTACACCTTC. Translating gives CASSQGPGPGGYGYTF.